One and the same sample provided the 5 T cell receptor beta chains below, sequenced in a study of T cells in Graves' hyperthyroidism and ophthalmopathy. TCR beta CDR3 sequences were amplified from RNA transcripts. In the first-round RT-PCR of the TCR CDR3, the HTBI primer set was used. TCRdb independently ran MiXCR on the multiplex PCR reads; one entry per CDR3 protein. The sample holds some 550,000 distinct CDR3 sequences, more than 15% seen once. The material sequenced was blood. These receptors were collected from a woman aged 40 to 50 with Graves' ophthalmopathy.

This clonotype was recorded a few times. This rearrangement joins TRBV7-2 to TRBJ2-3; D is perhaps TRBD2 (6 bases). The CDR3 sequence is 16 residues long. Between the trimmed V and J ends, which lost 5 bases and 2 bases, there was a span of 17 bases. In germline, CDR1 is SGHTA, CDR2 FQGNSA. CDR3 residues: CASSDGTGYFTDTQYF. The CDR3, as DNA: TGTGCCAGCAGCGATGGGACTGGGTACTTCACAGATACGCAGTATTTT.

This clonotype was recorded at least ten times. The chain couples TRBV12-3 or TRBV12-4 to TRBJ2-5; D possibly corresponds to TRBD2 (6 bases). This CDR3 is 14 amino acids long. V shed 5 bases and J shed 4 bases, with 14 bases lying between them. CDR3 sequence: CASSPPSDIETQYF. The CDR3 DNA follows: TGTGCCAGCAGTCCCCCTAGCGATATAGAGACCCAGTACTTC.

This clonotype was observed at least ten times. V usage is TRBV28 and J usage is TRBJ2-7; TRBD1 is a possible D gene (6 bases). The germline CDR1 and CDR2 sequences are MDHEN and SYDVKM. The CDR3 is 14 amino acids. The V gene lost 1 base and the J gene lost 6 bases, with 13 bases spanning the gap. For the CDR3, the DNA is TGTGCCAGCAGTTTATCAGCAGGGGATTTCGAGCAGTACTTC. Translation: CASSLSAGDFEQYF.

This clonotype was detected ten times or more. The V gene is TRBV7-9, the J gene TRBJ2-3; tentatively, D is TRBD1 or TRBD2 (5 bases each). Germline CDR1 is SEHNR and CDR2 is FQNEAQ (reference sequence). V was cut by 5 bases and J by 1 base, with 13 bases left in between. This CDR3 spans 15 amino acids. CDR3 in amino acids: CASSVAGTGTDTQYF. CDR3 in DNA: TGTGCCAGCAGCGTTGCCGGGACCGGCACAGATACGCAGTATTTT.

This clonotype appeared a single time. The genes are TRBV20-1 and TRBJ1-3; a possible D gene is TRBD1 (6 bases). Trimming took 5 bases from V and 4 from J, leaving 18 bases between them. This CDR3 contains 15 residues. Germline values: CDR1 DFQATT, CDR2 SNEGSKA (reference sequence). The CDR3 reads CSAGIRGALGNTIYF. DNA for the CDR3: TGCAGTGCTGGTATTAGGGGGGCGCTAGGAAACACCATATATTTT.